What follows describes a single T cell receptor (beta chain). These data belong to a study of T cell responses to AZD1222 COVID-19 vaccine. Deletions cut 3 bases from V and 10 bases from J, with 13 bases between. This CDR3 is built from 14 residues. Looked up from germline, CDR1 is MNHEY and CDR2 is SMNVEV (reference sequence). The data were produced by immunoSEQ multiplex PCR, yet TCRdb's version contains in-frame clones alone and is incomplete. Among about 100,000 clones listed, around 89% were seen once. The sample consisted of peripheral blood, taken on day 0 of AZD1222 vaccination. V and J are TRBV27 and TRBJ1-6; possible D gene TRBD1, 5 bases. This receptor was obtained from an adult in good health. As DNA, the CDR3 is TGTGCCAGCAGTTTTGGGGGTGTTGGGTCACCCCTCCACTTT. This gives the protein CASSFGGVGSPLHF.